The next 22 T cell receptor beta chains were all read from a single sample in a study of cytomegalovirus exposure and HLA in healthy donors. PCR employed 60 Vbeta and 13 Jbeta primers. Only in-frame clones appear in the TCRdb table, and some are missing; sequencing was by immunoSEQ multiplex PCR. The repertoire includes roughly 140,000 clones, approximately 78% of them detected once, and 2% to 2.5% sits in the top ten. The sequencing sample was made of PBMCs. Receptors were obtained from a woman aged 18 to 35 in good health and CMV-seropositive.

This clone came up a few times. V gene TRBV2 combines with J gene TRBJ1-5, with 12 bases identical to TRBD1. Per the germline V gene, CDR1 is SNHLY and CDR2 is FYNNEI. Trimming cost V 7 bases and J 3 bases; bases outside gene matches: 4. The CDR3 has 15 residues. CDR3 sequence reads: CASIRDRGPNQPQHF. The CDR3 DNA is TGTGCCAGCATCCGGGACAGGGGGCCCAATCAGCCCCAGCATTTT. Together with reference TRBV2 and TRBJ1-5, the CDR3 gives the full variable domain: EPEVTQTPSHQVTQMGQEVILRCVPISNHLYFYWYRQILGQKVEFLVSFYNNEISEKSEIFDDQFSVERPDGSNFTLKIRSTKLEDSAMYFCASIRDRGPNQPQHFGDGTRLSIL.

Concerning this clone itself: In the same sample, other DNA sequences code for this CDR3. The chain is built from TRBV11-2 and TRBJ2-1, with 9 bases identical to TRBD1. CDR3 size: 15 residues. CDR1 and CDR2 (germline): SGHAT, FQNNGV. V dropped 1 base and J dropped 4; count of bases not matched to a gene: 2. The CDR3 sequence: CASSLVGTGYNEQFF. CDR3 coding DNA: TGTGCCAGCAGCTTAGTCGGGACAGGGTACAATGAGCAGTTCTTC.

The chain joins TRBV4-3 to TRBJ2-5; TRBD1 is a possible D gene (6 bases). The J call could be wrong; TRBJ2-7 is a better fit for the DNA end. In germline, CDR1 is LGHNA, CDR2 YSLEER. CDR3 length equals 14 residues. This CDR3 is CASSPTTGIYEQYF. The CDR3 DNA follows: TGCGCCAGCAGCCCCACCACAGGGATCTACGAGCAGTACTTC.

This chain joins TRBV11-2 and TRBJ2-5, with D tentatively TRBD2 (5 bases). The V end lost 5 bases, the J end lost 5 bases, and 21 bases lay between the germline ends. The length of the CDR3 is 16 residues. CDR1 is SGHAT, CDR2 FQNNGV, per germline. DNA of the CDR3: TGTGCCAGCAGCCTGAACCGACCCCGCCGAGGGGAGACCCAGTACTTC. This gives the protein CASSLNRPRRGETQYF.

The rearrangement links TRBV7-8 to TRBJ1-1; 11 nucleotides line up with TRBD1. The CDR3 spans 15 residues. Germline V gene sequence: CDR1 SGHVS, CDR2 FQNEAQ. Trimming took 5 bases from V and 6 from J; bases not matched to a gene: 8. CDR3 amino acids: CASSPRTGGLSEAFF. Written as DNA, the CDR3 is TGTGCCAGCAGCCCTAGGACAGGGGGCCTATCTGAAGCTTTCTTT.

This sequence joins TRBV27 and TRBJ2-3; 8 bases match TRBD1. There are 15 residues in the CDR3. Trimming cost V 3 bases and J 3 bases; bases outside gene matches: 5. Germline assignment: CDR1 MNHEY and CDR2 SMNVEV (reference sequence). In DNA, the CDR3 is TGTGCCAGCAGTTTCGGACAGGGAGGTACAGATACGCAGTATTTT. Protein sequence: CASSFGQGGTDTQYF.

The rearrangement joins TRBV6-6 to TRBJ1-4; tentative D call: TRBD1 (5 bases). Trimming pared 7 bases from V and 7 bases from J, leaving 13 bases between. Germline CDR1 reads MNHNY; CDR2 reads SVGAGI (reference sequence). The CDR3 consists of 13 residues. The CDR3 spells CASKSLGREKLFF. The CDR3 region has the DNA TGTGCCAGCAAATCGTTGGGGCGTGAAAAACTGTTTTTT.

The V gene is TRBV4-3, the J gene TRBJ2-2; 10 bases match TRBD2. V lost 1 base, J lost 3 bases, and 2 bases stayed unmatched. CDR1 and CDR2 from the germline V gene are LGHNA and YSLEER. The CDR3 has 16 residues. The CDR3 bases are TGCGCCAGCAGCCAAGGGACTAGCGGATACACCGGGGAGCTGTTTTTT. Translating it yields CASSQGTSGYTGELFF.

This clone appeared a few times. The CDR3 coding sequence is TGTGCCAGCAGCTTAGTACCCCGATCCCCTGGACAGGGAGGGGAGCAGTACTTC. Its protein product is CASSLVPRSPGQGGEQYF. This chain uses TRBV11-2 with TRBJ2-7; TRBD1 is a possible D gene (8 bases). The CDR3 covers 18 residues. Per germline, CDR1 SGHAT and CDR2 FQNNGV. V was trimmed by 1 base and J by 7 bases, leaving 26 bases between them. Full variable domain (missing parts from reference TRBV11-2 and TRBJ2-7): EAGVAQSPRYKIIEKRQSVAFWCNPISGHATLYWYQQILGQGPKLLIQFQNNGVVDDSQLPKDRFSAERLKGVDSTLKIQPAKLEDSAVYLCASSLVPRSPGQGGEQYFGPGTRLTVT.

CDR3 bases: TGTGCCAGCAGTTTCGCCGGGACAGGGGCCGGGGAGCTGTTTTTT. This translates into CASSFAGTGAGELFF. The chain combines TRBV6-5 with TRBJ2-2; 10 positions agree with TRBD1. The V segment lost 4 bases and the J segment 6 bases; nucleotides outside the gene matches: 5. The germline gives CDR1 MNHEY, CDR2 SVGAGI. The CDR3 is 15 residues long.

The gene calls are TRBV6-4 and TRBJ2-1; perhaps TRBD1 as D (6 bases). V lost 10 bases and J 7 bases, leaving 20 bases between the germline ends. Germline CDR1 and CDR2: MRHNA and SNTAGT. The CDR3 is 14 amino acids. CDR3 residues: CATGSGAESNEQFF. In DNA form, the CDR3 reads TGTGCCACCGGGTCAGGGGCAGAATCGAATGAGCAGTTCTTC.

The chain employs TRBV7-2 and TRBJ2-5; 11 bases are a match to TRBD1. CDR3 length: 15 amino acids. Germline-derived CDR1 and CDR2 are SGHTA and FQGNSA. The V and J ends lost 1 base and 7 bases, in that order; junction bases with no gene match: 5. As DNA, the CDR3 is TGTGCCAGCAGCTTAGGAGGGACAGGGGGGAGGACCCAGTACTTC. This gives the protein CASSLGGTGGRTQYF.

The chain combines TRBV18 with TRBJ2-3, with 8 bases matching TRBD1. Germline assignment: CDR1 KGHSH and CDR2 LQKENI. Trimming cost V 3 bases and J 0 bases; bases outside gene matches: 8. This CDR3 is 17 amino acids long. CDR3: CASSPTGARRSTDTQYF. The CDR3 DNA reads as TGTGCCAGCTCACCGACAGGGGCCAGAAGAAGCACAGATACGCAGTATTTT.

The chain couples TRBV19 to TRBJ1-6, with 7 nucleotides matching TRBD1. Germline V lookup: CDR1 LNHDA, CDR2 SQIVND (reference sequence). V shed 5 bases, J shed 8 bases, and the junction held 9 bases outside the gene matches. This CDR3 region has 15 residues. CDR3: CASSAIGTVDSPLHF. The CDR3, as DNA: TGTGCCAGTAGTGCGATCGGGACAGTTGATTCACCCCTCCACTTT.

Only one count was recorded for this clone. The gene calls are TRBV5-4 and TRBJ1-5; the D is unclear. Germline lookup yields CDR1 SGHNT and CDR2 YYREEE (reference sequence). Trimming took 2 bases from V and 4 from J, leaving 4 bases between them. The CDR3 consists of 12 residues. CDR3 sequence: CASSFPNQPQHF. CDR3 nucleotides: TGTGCCAGCAGCTTTCCGAATCAGCCCCAGCATTTT.

The chain uses TRBV7-9 and TRBJ2-6; D uncertain. The ends were cut back, 11 bases at V and 0 bases at J, with 11 bases in the middle. The CDR3 contains 14 residues. Germline assignment: CDR1 SEHNR and CDR2 FQNEAQ (reference sequence). For the CDR3, the DNA is TGTGCCGTAGAGAATCCCTCTGGGGCCAACGTCCTGACTTTC. Its translation: CAVENPSGANVLTF.

The chain is built from TRBV19 and TRBJ2-3, with D possibly TRBD2 on 6 matching bases. V was clipped by 6 bases and J by 0 bases, with 25 bases between them. The CDR3 length is 19 residues. CDR1 is LNHDA and CDR2 is SQIVND in the germline V gene (reference sequence). CDR3 protein: CASSRTGGRGVASTDTQYF. The CDR3 nucleotides read TGTGCCAGTAGCCGCACTGGGGGGAGAGGGGTGGCTAGCACAGATACGCAGTATTTT.

The chain is built from TRBV6-5 and TRBJ1-2; TRBD1 matches 11 bases. This CDR3 is 14 amino acids long. Germline V gives CDR1 MNHEY, CDR2 SVGAGI. V trimming: 6 bases; J trimming: 4 bases; junction bases outside the gene matches: 4. This CDR3 is CASSGQGAGYGYTF. In DNA, the CDR3 is TGTGCCAGCAGCGGACAGGGGGCGGGCTATGGCTACACCTTC.

The rearrangement uses TRBV7-2 and TRBJ2-7; 11 bases line up with TRBD2. CDR1 is SGHTA and CDR2 is FQGNSA in the germline V gene. V shed 5 bases and J 5 bases; nucleotides not matched to a gene: 14. The CDR3 is 17 amino acids. The CDR3 loop is CASSRTAASGGINEQYF. In nucleotides, the CDR3 is TGTGCCAGCAGCCGAACAGCGGCTAGCGGGGGGATCAACGAGCAGTACTTC.

The chain joins TRBV7-2 to TRBJ1-2; TRBD1 is a possible D gene (5 bases). The CDR3 is 15 residues long. Germline CDR1 is SGHTA and CDR2 is FQGNSA. Trimming took off 0 bases at V and 8 bases at J, with 16 bases between the two ends. In nucleotides, the CDR3 is TGTGCCAGCAGCTTAGCATTCACGGACAAACGGGGCTACACCTTC. Its translation: CASSLAFTDKRGYTF.

A note on this clone: The junction differs from germline at one of its ends, possibly a read error. The chain recombines TRBV27 with TRBJ2-3; 8 bases are shared with TRBD2. CDR1 MNHEY and CDR2 SMNVEV come from the germline V gene (reference sequence). The CDR3 sequence is 15 residues long. CDR3 residues: CASSFTGGSTDMQYF. The CDR3 DNA is TGTGCCAGCAGTTTTACGGGGGGGAGCACAGATATGCAGTATTTT.

The chain joins TRBV9 to TRBJ2-1; maybe TRBD1 (5 bases). The germline V gene has CDR1 SGDLS and CDR2 YYNGEE. The CDR3 runs 14 residues. V was cut by 1 base and J by 2 bases, with 7 bases left in between. This CDR3 reads CASSVRQTYNEQFF. CDR3 nucleotides: TGTGCCAGCAGCGTACGACAGACCTACAATGAGCAGTTCTTC.